The TCR beta chain under discussion was sequenced for a study of CD8+ T cells in alopecia areata. General observations from the study: Shared TCR sequences were less clear between patients than in mice, possibly partly from HLA diversity. Especially in alopecia totalis/universalis, lesional scalp showed greater clonality than normal scalp did.

For this clone: The antigen remains undetermined.

Reverse transcription of extracted RNA yielded cDNA, which provided the sequencing template. Sequencing was performed with immunoSEQ multiplex PCR; in TCRdb, only in-frame clones are kept and a portion is missing. The data show 90,000 to 100,000 clones, roughly two fifths seen once. Germline V gene sequence: CDR1 SGHTA, CDR2 FQGNSA. CDR3 length: 15 residues. V was clipped by 3 bases and J by 6 bases, with 18 bases between them. Sorted populations comprised CD4+ and CD8+ T cells obtained from PBMCs. The sequenced material came from CD4+ T cells sorted from blood. The receptor was isolated from a human donor with alopecia areata. The chain joins TRBV7-2 to TRBJ2-7; D gene unclear. CDR3 region: CASSFPLVPSSEQYF. In DNA, the CDR3 is TGTGCCAGCAGCTTTCCCTTGGTCCCATCCAGCGAGCAGTACTTC.